This TCR beta chain originates from a study of CXCR3-negative and CXCR3-positive naive CD8 T cells. Study outcomes and limitations: A higher hydrophobicity marked the TRB CDR3s of CXCR3-positive naive cells versus CXCR3-negative naive cells.

The libraries of TRB cDNA were prepared using 5' RACE with UMI labels. One entry per CDR3 protein, without DNA, is what TCRdb gives after re-calling the 5' RACE reads. The sample holds under 150,000 distinct CDR3 sequences. Germline V gene sequence: CDR1 PRHDT, CDR2 FYEKMQ (reference sequence). This CDR3 has 14 amino acids. Of note for this clonotype: Its target is not known.

Each CD8+ T cell subset was flow-sorted in triplicate. Every sort contained 300,000 cells. The sequence came from a human donor in good health. Some clones in this sample may be carry-over from other donors' samples. The sequenced material came from naive CXCR3+ CD8+ T cells from blood. Subset specified: CD45RO-CCR7+CD27+CD95- naive CD8+ T cells expressing CXCR3 (TNR3+). V gene TRBV13 combines with J gene TRBJ2-7; TCRdb designates TRBD2, a call that cannot be tested without DNA. CDR3 loop: CASSFPGLTYEQYF.